The entry below gives a single T cell receptor beta chain sequence along with its context. What this receptor recognizes is not known. Per-base qualities were not stored, and no clone one base away is much larger. Including cysteine and phenylalanine, the CDR3 has 14 amino acids. The kept DNA is CDR3 alone, 42 bases in frame from the first base. CDR1 and CDR2 (SEHNR, FQNEAQ) derive from the germline V gene (reference sequence). V and J lose 4 bases and 5 bases, and a span of 14 bases separates them. The sample belongs to a study of T cell changes during pregnancy in multiple sclerosis (dated by TCRdb to the late 2010s). In terms of the full investigation: The study examined how the T cell repertoire changed over the course of pregnancy in women with multiple sclerosis.

Receptor amplification or capture employed the immunoSEQ multiplex PCR assay. TCRdb took this table from immuneACCESS and kept in-frame rearrangements with V and J called. Such tables lack part of the clones; where checked against another copy, unresolved V genes explain under half of the gap, and the rest is unexplained. The sample table lists under 110,000 clones, roughly 90% of them with a count of one. The biggest ten clones account for 1.6% of the sample. This material consisted of peripheral blood, taken after pregnancy. The sequence links TRBV7-9 to TRBJ1-1, with no confident D gene call. The receptor was derived from a female donor with multiple sclerosis, enrolled in a pregnancy study. The CDR3 has the sequence CASSSPAGGTEAFF. The sequenced DNA is TGTGCCAGCAGCTCCCCCGCGGGAGGGACTGAAGCTTTCTTT.